Below are 18 T cell receptor beta chains sequenced from a single sample in a study of control samples from healthy donors and cancer patients. The protocol was immunoSEQ multiplex PCR, while the TCRdb copy is restricted to in-frame clones and leaves out a portion. The sample has 60,000 to 75,000 clones; approximately 80% are singletons. What was sequenced was blood. These receptors originate from a middle-aged man in good health.

The chain is built from TRBV28 and TRBJ2-7; 8 positions agree with TRBD1. Germline V gene lookup returns CDR1 MDHEN and CDR2 SYDVKM. V was clipped by 3 bases and J by 3 bases; unmatched bases: 4. The CDR3 runs 14 residues. The DNA of the CDR3 is TGTGCCAGCAGTTTGGACAGGGCGGGCTACGAGCAGTACTTC. This codes for CASSLDRAGYEQYF.

The chain couples TRBV5-4 to TRBJ1-3, with a weak D call TRBD1 (5 bases). CDR1 is SGHNT, CDR2 YYREEE, per germline (reference sequence). CDR3 length: 17 amino acids. V shed 3 bases and J shed 0 bases, with 16 bases lying between them. DNA of the CDR3: TGTGCCAGCAGCTCTAAGCGGGGCTCCGACTCTGGAAACACCATATATTTT. Protein sequence: CASSSKRGSDSGNTIYF.

This clone was seen a few times. The genes are TRBV7-9 and TRBJ1-5; no clear D gene. This CDR3 has 12 amino acids. In germline, CDR1 is SEHNR, CDR2 FQNEAQ (reference sequence). V dropped 3 bases and J dropped 14 bases, with 14 bases sitting between them. The CDR3 region has the DNA TGTGCCAGCAGCTTCCCGGAGAGCCCCAAGCATTTT. Translation: CASSFPESPKHF.

The V call is TRBV5-6, the J call TRBJ1-1; TRBD1 is a possible D gene (6 bases). The germline V gene has CDR1 SGHDT and CDR2 YYEEEE. V shed 2 bases and J shed 3 bases, with 23 bases lying between them. CDR3 size: 18 residues. CDR3 residues: CASSLLLRDTSPHTEAFF. The CDR3 DNA is TGTGCCAGCAGCTTACTCCTCCGGGACACCAGCCCACACACTGAAGCTTTCTTT. Full variable domain (missing parts from reference TRBV5-6 and TRBJ1-1): DAGVTQSPTHLIKTRGQQVTLRCSPKSGHDTVSWYQQALGQGPQFIFQYYEEEERQRGNFPDRFSGHQFPNYSSELNVNALLLGDSALYLCASSLLLRDTSPHTEAFFGQGTRLTVV.

The V gene is TRBV4-3, the J gene TRBJ2-3; TRBD2 matches at 9 bases. The CDR3 totals 15 residues. Trimming cost V 0 bases and J 11 bases; bases outside gene matches: 9. Germline-derived CDR1 and CDR2 are LGHNA and YSLEER. Here the CDR3 DNA reads TGCGCCAGCAGCCAAGATTGGCGGGGGGGGGTAATGCAGTATTTT. Encoded protein: CASSQDWRGGVMQYF.

J is TRBJ2-4 and V is TRBV7-3; D perhaps matches TRBD1 (5 bases). The CDR3 spans 13 residues. CDR1 SGHTA and CDR2 FQGTGA come from the germline V gene. Between the trimmed V and J ends, which lost 6 bases and 2 bases, there was a span of 8 bases. This CDR3 is CASSRGSKNIQYF. CDR3 nucleotides: TGTGCCAGCAGTAGGGGTTCCAAAAACATTCAGTACTTC.

Only one count was recorded for this clone. CDR3 in DNA: TGTGCCAGCAGCCTGGCAGCCAGTAATGAAAAACTGTTTTTT. This sequence encodes CASSLAASNEKLFF. The rearrangement links TRBV7-9 to TRBJ1-4; no clear D gene. The CDR3 is made up of 14 amino acids. The V gene lost 5 bases and the J gene lost 4 bases, with 11 bases spanning the gap. Germline-derived CDR1 and CDR2 are SEHNR and FQNEAQ (reference sequence). The full variable domain, rest sourced from reference TRBV7-9 and TRBJ1-4, is DTGVSQNPRHKITKRGQNVTFRCDPISEHNRLYWYRQTLGQGPEFLTYFQNEAQLEKSRLLSDRFSAERPKGSFSTLEIQRTEQGDSAMYLCASSLAASNEKLFFGSGTQLSVL.

This chain joins TRBV5-6 and TRBJ2-7; D is perhaps TRBD1 or TRBD2 (5 bases each). CDR3 length: 15 amino acids. Trimming took off 2 bases at V and 5 bases at J, with 17 bases between the two ends. CDR1 and CDR2 (germline): SGHDT, YYEEEE. DNA of the CDR3: TGTGCCAGCAGCTTAATCATATCAGGGAGCAACGAGCAGTACTTC. It codes for CASSLIISGSNEQYF.

This rearrangement joins TRBV6-5 to TRBJ2-7; 10 positions agree with TRBD2. CDR3 length equals 14 residues. The germline V gene encodes CDR1 MNHEY and CDR2 SVGAGI. V lost 6 bases and J lost 6; bases outside the gene matches: 8. The DNA for the CDR3 is TGTGCCAGCAGGGCCTCTAGCGGGAGAGTCGAGCAGTACTTC. Translated: CASRASSGRVEQYF.

The rearrangement links TRBV13 to TRBJ2-5; D is ambiguous. The CDR3 spans 13 residues. From germline, CDR1 is PRHDT and CDR2 FYEKMQ (reference sequence). V was clipped by 1 base and J by 5 bases, with 8 bases between them. CDR3 sequence (DNA): TGTGCCAGCAGCTTAGTCGGGCGGGAGACCCAGTACTTC. Translating gives CASSLVGRETQYF.

The rearrangement links TRBV11-1 to TRBJ2-7; 9 nucleotides match TRBD1. J lost 5 bases, V lost 5 bases, and 13 bases had no gene match. This CDR3 region has 16 residues. Germline CDR1 and CDR2: SGHAT and FQDESV (reference sequence). The CDR3 loop reads CASSRSPGQGFHEQYF. Written as DNA, the CDR3 is TGTGCCAGCAGCAGAAGTCCGGGACAGGGTTTCCACGAGCAGTACTTC.

V usage is TRBV13 and J usage is TRBJ1-2, with D possibly matching TRBD1 (6 bases). Between the trimmed V and J ends, which lost 4 bases and 1 base, there was a span of 25 bases. The germline gives CDR1 PRHDT, CDR2 FYEKMQ (reference sequence). The CDR3 runs 19 residues. The CDR3 DNA reads TGTGCCAGCAGCTCTACCTTCTACAGGGAAGAGAGGGATAACTATGGCTACACCTTC. Residues: CASSSTFYREERDNYGYTF. Complete variable domain (other parts from reference TRBV13 and TRBJ1-2): AAGVIQSPRHLIKEKRETATLKCYPIPRHDTVYWYQQGPGQDPQFLISFYEKMQSDKGSIPDRFSAQQFSDYHSELNMSSLELGDSALYFCASSSTFYREERDNYGYTFGSGTRLTVV.

The CDR3 region has the DNA TGTGCCACCAGCTCAGACAGGGACAATCAGCCCCAGCATTTT. Its protein product is CATSSDRDNQPQHF. The rearrangement links TRBV24-1 to TRBJ1-5; 7 positions match TRBD1. V trimming: 7 bases; J trimming: 3 bases; junction bases outside the gene matches: 5. CDR3 length equals 14 residues. CDR1 and CDR2 from the germline V gene are KGHDR and SFDVKD.

The chain is built from TRBV11-3 and TRBJ2-3; D is tentatively TRBD1 or TRBD2 (7 bases each). This CDR3 spans 17 amino acids. CDR1 is SGHNT, CDR2 YENEEA, per germline. V was cut by 2 bases and J by 3 bases, with 18 bases left in between. The CDR3 DNA follows: TGTGCCAGCAGCTTACAAGGGGGCGGGGGAAGGACAGATACGCAGTATTTT. This gives the protein CASSLQGGGGRTDTQYF.

V is TRBV7-2 and J is TRBJ1-5, with 8 bases fitting TRBD1. This CDR3 comprises 15 residues. Germline CDR1 and CDR2: SGHTA and FQGNSA. V trimming: 1 base; J trimming: 7 bases; junction bases outside the gene matches: 6. CDR3: CASSLVSRGQQPQHF. CDR3 in DNA: TGTGCCAGCAGCTTAGTATCCAGGGGGCAACAGCCCCAGCATTTT.

V usage is TRBV9 and J usage is TRBJ2-5, with 11 bases identical to TRBD2. Per the germline V gene, CDR1 is SGDLS and CDR2 is YYNGEE. V gave up 0 bases and J gave up 4 bases; unmatched junction bases: 11. The CDR3 contains 18 residues. The CDR3 nucleotides are TGTGCCAGCAGCGTAGGGGCTTGGGGACTAGCGGCGGGAGAGACCCAGTACTTC. Protein sequence: CASSVGAWGLAAGETQYF.

This chain links TRBV24-1 with TRBJ2-3; 7 positions agree with TRBD1. Germline loops: CDR1 KGHDR, CDR2 SFDVKD. The CDR3 consists of 15 residues. J gave up 2 bases and V 7 bases, and 8 bases lay outside the gene matches. The CDR3: CATSPGQLITDTQYF. The CDR3 bases are TGTGCCACCAGCCCGGGACAGCTTATCACAGATACGCAGTATTTT.

The chain recombines TRBV20-1 with TRBJ1-5, with D possibly matching TRBD1 (6 bases). V lost 5 bases and J 0 bases, leaving 14 bases between the germline ends. The CDR3 is 15 residues long. Germline V gene sequence: CDR1 DFQATT, CDR2 SNEGSKA (reference sequence). The CDR3, as DNA: TGCAGTGCTCGTGACAGGCGGTATAGCAATCAGCCCCAGCATTTT. Translated, it gives CSARDRRYSNQPQHF.